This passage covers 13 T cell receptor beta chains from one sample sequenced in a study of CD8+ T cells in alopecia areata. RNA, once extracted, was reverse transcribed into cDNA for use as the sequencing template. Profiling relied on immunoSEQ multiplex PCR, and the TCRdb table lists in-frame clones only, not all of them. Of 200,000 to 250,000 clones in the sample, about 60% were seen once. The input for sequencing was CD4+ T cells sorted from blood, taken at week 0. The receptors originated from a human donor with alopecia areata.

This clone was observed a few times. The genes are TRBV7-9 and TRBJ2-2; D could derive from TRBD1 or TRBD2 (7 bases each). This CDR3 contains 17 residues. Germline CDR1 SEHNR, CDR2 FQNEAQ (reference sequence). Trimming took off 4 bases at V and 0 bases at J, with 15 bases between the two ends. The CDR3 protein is CASSSLQGTTNTGELFF. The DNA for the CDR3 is TGTGCCAGCAGCTCTTTACAGGGGACTACGAACACCGGGGAGCTGTTTTTT.

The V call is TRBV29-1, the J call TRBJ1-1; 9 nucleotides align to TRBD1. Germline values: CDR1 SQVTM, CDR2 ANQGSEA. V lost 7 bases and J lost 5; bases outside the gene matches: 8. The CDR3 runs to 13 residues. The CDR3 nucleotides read TGCAGCGCCGAATCGACAGGGGGAACTGAAGCTTTCTTT. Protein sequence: CSAESTGGTEAFF. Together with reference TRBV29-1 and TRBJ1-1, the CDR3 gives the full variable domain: SAVISQKPSRDICQRGTSLTIQCQVDSQVTMMFWYRQQPGQSLTLIATANQGSEATYESGFVIDKFPISRPNLTFSTLTVSNMSPEDSSIYLCSAESTGGTEAFFGQGTRLTVV.

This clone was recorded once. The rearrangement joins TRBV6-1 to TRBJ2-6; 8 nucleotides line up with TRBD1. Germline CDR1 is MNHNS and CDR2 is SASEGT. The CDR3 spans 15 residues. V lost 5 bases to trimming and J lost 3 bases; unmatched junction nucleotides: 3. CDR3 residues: CASSLGTGGANVLTF. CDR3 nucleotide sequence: TGTGCCAGCAGTCTAGGGACAGGTGGGGCCAACGTCCTGACTTTC.

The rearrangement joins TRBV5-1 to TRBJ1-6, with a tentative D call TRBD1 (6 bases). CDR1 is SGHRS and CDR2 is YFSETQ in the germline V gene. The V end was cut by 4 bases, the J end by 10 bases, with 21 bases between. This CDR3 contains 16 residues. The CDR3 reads CASSPAAVSGASPLHF. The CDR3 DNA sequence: TGCGCCAGCAGCCCTGCGGCGGTGTCAGGGGCCTCACCCCTCCACTTT.

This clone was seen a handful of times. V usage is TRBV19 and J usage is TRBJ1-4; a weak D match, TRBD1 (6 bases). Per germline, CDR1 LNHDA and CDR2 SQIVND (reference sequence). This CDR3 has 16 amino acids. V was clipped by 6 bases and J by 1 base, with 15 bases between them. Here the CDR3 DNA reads TGTGCCAGTAGACGGGACATGACGGGAACTAATGAAAAACTGTTTTTT. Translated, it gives CASRRDMTGTNEKLFF.

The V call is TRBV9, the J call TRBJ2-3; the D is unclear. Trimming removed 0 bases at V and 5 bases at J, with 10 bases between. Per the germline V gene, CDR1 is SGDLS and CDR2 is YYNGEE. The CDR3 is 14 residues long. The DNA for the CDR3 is TGTGCCAGCAGCGTAGCTTACCGCGGAGATACGCAGTATTTT. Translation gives CASSVAYRGDTQYF. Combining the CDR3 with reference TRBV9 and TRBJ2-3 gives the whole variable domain DSGVTQTPKHLITATGQRVTLRCSPRSGDLSVYWYQQSLDQGLQFLIQYYNGEERAKGNILERFSAQQFPDLHSELNLSSLELGDSALYFCASSVAYRGDTQYFGPGTRLTVL.

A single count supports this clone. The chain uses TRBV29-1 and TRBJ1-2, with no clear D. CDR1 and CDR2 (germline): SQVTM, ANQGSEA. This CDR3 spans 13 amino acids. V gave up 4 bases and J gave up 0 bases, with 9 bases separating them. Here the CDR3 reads CSVGSGTNYGYTF. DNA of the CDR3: TGCAGCGTTGGATCCGGGACTAACTATGGCTACACCTTC.

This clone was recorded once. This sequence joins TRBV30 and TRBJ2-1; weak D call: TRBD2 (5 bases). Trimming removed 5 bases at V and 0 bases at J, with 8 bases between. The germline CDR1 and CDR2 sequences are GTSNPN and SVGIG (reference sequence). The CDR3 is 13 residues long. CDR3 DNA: TGTGCCTGGGCCGGGAACTCCTACAATGAGCAGTTCTTC. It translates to CAWAGNSYNEQFF.

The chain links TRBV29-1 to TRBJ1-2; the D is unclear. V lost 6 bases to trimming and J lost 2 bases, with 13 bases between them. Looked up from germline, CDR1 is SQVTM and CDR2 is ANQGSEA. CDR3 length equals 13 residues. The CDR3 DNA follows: TGCAGCGTCGAGGTGGGGATAAACTATGGCTACACCTTC. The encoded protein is CSVEVGINYGYTF.

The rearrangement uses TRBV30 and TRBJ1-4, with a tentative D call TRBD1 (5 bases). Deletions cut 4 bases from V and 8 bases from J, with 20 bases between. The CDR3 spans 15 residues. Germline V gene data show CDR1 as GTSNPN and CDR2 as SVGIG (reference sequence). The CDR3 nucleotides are TGTGCCTGGAAGAGTGCCGGGGCGCGGAACGAAAAACTGTTTTTT. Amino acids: CAWKSAGARNEKLFF.

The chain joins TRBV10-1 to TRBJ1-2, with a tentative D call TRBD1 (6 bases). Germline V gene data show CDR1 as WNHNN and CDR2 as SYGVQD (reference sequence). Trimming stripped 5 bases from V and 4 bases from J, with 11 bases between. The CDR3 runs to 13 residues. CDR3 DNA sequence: TGCGCCAGCAGTTCACAGGGTAGCTATGGCTACACCTTC. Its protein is CASSSQGSYGYTF.

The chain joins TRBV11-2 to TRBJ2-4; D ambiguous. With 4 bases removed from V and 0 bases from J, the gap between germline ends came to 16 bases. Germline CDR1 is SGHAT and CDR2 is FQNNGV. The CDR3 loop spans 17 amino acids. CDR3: CASSYHQAILAKNIQYF. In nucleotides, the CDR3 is TGTGCCAGCAGCTATCACCAGGCAATACTAGCCAAAAACATTCAGTACTTC.

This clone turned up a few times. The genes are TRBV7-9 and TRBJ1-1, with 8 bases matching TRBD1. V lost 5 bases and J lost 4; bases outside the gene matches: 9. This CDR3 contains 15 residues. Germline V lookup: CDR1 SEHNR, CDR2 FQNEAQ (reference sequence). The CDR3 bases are TGTGCCAGCAGCGCAAGTCAGGGGGCAGTCACTGAAGCTTTCTTT. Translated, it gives CASSASQGAVTEAFF.